This TCR beta chain was captured in a study of T-cell reconstitution after alpha-beta-depleted transplantation in children. This clonotype was seen ten or more times. This CDR3 spans 14 amino acids. V was trimmed by 4 bases and J by 5 bases, leaving 14 bases between them. Germline V gene sequence: CDR1 SGHDN, CDR2 FVKESK. The TCRbeta library incorporated unique molecular identifiers. TCRdb re-analysed the PCR reads in MiXCR, keeping a single row per CDR3 protein. The profile covers 150,000 to 200,000 distinct CDR3 sequences, with approximately 6.6% appearing a single time and roughly 3% taken by the ten largest.

The receptor comes from a human donor who donated a stem cell graft to a child with Wiskott-Aldrich syndrome. This rearrangement joins TRBV14 to TRBJ2-5; D could derive from TRBD1 or TRBD2 (6 bases each). The input for sequencing was PBMCs from the stem cell graft donor, taken from the stem cell graft. CDR3 loop: CASSRRGAGETQYF. DNA for the CDR3: TGTGCCAGCAGCCGCAGGGGCGCGGGGGAGACCCAGTACTTC.